This entry is about one T cell receptor beta chain. This clonotype was seen many times. Its antigen specificity is not known. Base-call qualities are not available, and no considerably larger clone is one nucleotide away. Ophthalmopathy patients had moderately to severely active disease, with a Clinical Activity Score of 3 or more, a NOSPECS grade of 4 or more, and a disease duration of less than 3 months. Any patient with an uncontrolled infection, another autoimmune disease, pregnancy or lactation was excluded. Diagnoses were established on the basis of clinical symptoms, serum thyroxine and TRAb, thyroid ultrasound, and orbital computed tomography. PBMCs were separated from roughly 9.6 ml of fresh peripheral blood using Ficoll-Paque density gradient centrifugation. Total RNA was extracted using Trizol reagent, and RNA quality was assessed on an Agilent 2100 Bioanalyzer. This sample was included in a study of T cells in Graves' hyperthyroidism and ophthalmopathy (dated by TCRdb to between 2017 and 2020). As for the study more broadly: Peripheral blood samples were taken at initial diagnosis, before any treatment was given. A discovery cohort of about a hundred patients, about 43 with Graves' ophthalmopathy and 57 with stable Graves' hyperthyroidism, was used to find distinguishing TCR V-J signatures. Prospective prediction of ophthalmopathy was tested in an independent validation cohort of fewer than 20 hyperthyroidism patients and roughly 16 patients who later progressed to ophthalmopathy. The 95 to 100 discovery patients were randomly divided into training and test sets at a 7:3 ratio. In more than five Graves' hyperthyroidism patients, the study also compared T-cell repertoires from thyroid tissue with T-cell repertoires from blood. Following sampling, methimazole starting at 30 mg daily was given to hyperthyroidism patients, and high-dose intravenous methylprednisolone was given to ophthalmopathy patients. The paper describes TCR Vbeta CDR3 sequencing of around 140 peripheral blood samples, made up of around 41 ophthalmopathy patients, 70 to 80 hyperthyroidism patients and 17 progressor patients. Overall study outcomes, separate from this receptor: Most expanded thyroid clonotypes (frequency above 0.001) were also detected in blood, suggesting blood repertoires may reflect thyroid immune responses. In cross-validation, a model built on a 13 V-J signature told ophthalmopathy apart from stable hyperthyroidism with 87.88% sensitivity and roughly 83% specificity, and in testing the same model reached 80%/75%. During validation, the model predicted progression to ophthalmopathy a median of around 7 months ahead of onset, with more than 55% sensitivity and 72.22% specificity. Sample size was not statistically predetermined, and blinding of investigators to group allocation was not performed.

The TCR beta CDR3 regions were amplified from the RNA transcripts. For the first round of RT-PCR on the TCR CDR3, the HTBI primer set was used together with the Qiagen OneStep RT-PCR kit. Libraries were constructed in a second round of multiplex PCR, after which size selection and purification were performed. Libraries were sequenced paired-end with 100 bp reads on an Illumina HiSeq2000. The paper's data handling went like this. SOAPnuke was used to process the raw data, throwing out any read that contained adapters or uncalled bases, had a mean Phred below 15, or lacked an exact constant-primer or identifier match. COPE v1.2.5 was used to merge the high-quality paired reads, and each unique nucleotide sequence was defined as a clonotype. MiTCR v1.1 was used to align the clonotypes against IMGT TRBV, TRBD and TRBJ reference segments. The analysis included only V-J combinations with a frequency above 0.0001, which together covered approximately 99% of the repertoires. The TCS score was defined as F50 (clonal expansion) divided by E x V (chaos), with BLOSUM62-based TCRdist calculated between CDR3 peptides within each V-J. Welch's t-statistics and random forest reduced around 510 V-J features to about 13, which were used in a naive Bayes classifier (R e1071). The public sequencing data were trimmed at Q25 with fastp and processed into clonotypes with MiXCR by TCRdb, which kept only in-frame beta chains. Duplicate CDR3 protein sequences are folded into a single record with the most common DNA and genes. Clone size and V and J calls follow TCRdb, not the original study. The sample yields a few hundred thousand distinct CDR3 sequences; about 20% were counted once. 50% to 75% of the sample is in the top ten clones.

From the cysteine through the phenylalanine, the CDR3 covers 12 amino acids. The entry retains the CDR3 DNA only, 36 bases that are in frame from base 1. V is pared back by 3 bases and J by 7 bases, with 9 bases lying between the germline termini. CDR1 and CDR2 (SNHLY, FYNNEI) derive from the germline V gene. The chain is assembled from TRBV2 and TRBJ1-2, with the D gene not confidently named. Sequenced material: blood. The receptor was derived from a man aged 25 to 45 with Graves' ophthalmopathy. The DNA is TGTGCCAGCAGTGAGACGTCCCGTGGCTACACCTTC. This is translated as CASSETSRGYTF.